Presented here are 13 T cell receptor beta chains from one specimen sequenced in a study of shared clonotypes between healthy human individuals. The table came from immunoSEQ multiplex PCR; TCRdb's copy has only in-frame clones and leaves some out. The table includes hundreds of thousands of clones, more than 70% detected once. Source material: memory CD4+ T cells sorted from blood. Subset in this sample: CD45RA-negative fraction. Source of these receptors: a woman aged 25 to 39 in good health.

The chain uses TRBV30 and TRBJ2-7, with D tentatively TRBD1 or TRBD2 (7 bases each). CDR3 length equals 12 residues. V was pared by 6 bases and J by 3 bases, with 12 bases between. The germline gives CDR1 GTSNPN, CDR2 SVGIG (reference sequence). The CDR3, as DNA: TGTGCCTGCGCCAGGGGGGGCTACGAGCAGTACTTC. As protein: CACARGGYEQYF.

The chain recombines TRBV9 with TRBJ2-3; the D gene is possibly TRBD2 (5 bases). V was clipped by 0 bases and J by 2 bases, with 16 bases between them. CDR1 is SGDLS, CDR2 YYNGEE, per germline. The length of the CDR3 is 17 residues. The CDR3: CASSVGLLRTSTDTQYF. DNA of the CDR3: TGTGCCAGCAGCGTAGGACTATTAAGAACCTCCACAGATACGCAGTATTTT.

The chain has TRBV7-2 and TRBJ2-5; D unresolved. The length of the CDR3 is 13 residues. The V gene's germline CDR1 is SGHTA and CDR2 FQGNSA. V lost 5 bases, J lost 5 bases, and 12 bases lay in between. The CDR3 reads CASSPPERETQYF. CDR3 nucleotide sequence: TGTGCCAGCAGCCCTCCTGAACGGGAGACCCAGTACTTC.

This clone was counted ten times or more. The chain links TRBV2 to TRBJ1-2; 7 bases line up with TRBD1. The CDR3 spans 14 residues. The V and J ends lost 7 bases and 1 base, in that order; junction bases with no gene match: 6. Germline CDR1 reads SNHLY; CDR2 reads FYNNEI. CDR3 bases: TGTGCCAGCACGACAGGGACCCTTAACTATGGCTACACCTTC. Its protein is CASTTGTLNYGYTF.

The CDR3 region has the DNA TGTGCCAGCAGCTCCCTCGACGGTAGCTCCTACAATGAGCAGTTCTTC. It specifies CASSSLDGSSYNEQFF. The V and J genes are TRBV5-8 and TRBJ2-1, with D uncertain. The CDR3 length is 16 residues. Germline assignment: CDR1 SGHTS and CDR2 YDEGEE. The V end lost 3 bases, the J end lost 0 bases, and 13 bases lay between the germline ends.

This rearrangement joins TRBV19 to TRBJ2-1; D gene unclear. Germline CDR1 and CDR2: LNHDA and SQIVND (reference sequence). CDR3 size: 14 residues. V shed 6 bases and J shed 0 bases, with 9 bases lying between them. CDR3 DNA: TGTGCCAGTAGGGTCAGGAGCTCCTACAATGAGCAGTTCTTC. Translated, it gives CASRVRSSYNEQFF.

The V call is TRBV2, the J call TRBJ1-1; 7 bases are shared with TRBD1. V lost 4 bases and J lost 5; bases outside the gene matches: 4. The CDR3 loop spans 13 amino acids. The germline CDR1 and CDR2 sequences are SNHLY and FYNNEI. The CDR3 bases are TGTGCCAGCAGTGGGTCAGGGGGAACTGAAGCTTTCTTT. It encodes CASSGSGGTEAFF.

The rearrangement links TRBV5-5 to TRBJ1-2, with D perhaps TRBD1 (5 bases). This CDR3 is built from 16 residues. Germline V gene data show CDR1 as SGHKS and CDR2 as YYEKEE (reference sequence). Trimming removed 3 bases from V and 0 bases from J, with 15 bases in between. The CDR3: CASSSGTELANYGYTF. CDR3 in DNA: TGTGCCAGCAGCTCAGGGACCGAGTTAGCTAACTATGGCTACACCTTC.

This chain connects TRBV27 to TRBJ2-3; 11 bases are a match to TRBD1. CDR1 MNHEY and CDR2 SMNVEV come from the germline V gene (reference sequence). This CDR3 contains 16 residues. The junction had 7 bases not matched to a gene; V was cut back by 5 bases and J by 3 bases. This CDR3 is CASSPWDRGSTDTQYF. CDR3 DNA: TGTGCCAGCAGTCCGTGGGACAGGGGGTCGACAGATACGCAGTATTTT.

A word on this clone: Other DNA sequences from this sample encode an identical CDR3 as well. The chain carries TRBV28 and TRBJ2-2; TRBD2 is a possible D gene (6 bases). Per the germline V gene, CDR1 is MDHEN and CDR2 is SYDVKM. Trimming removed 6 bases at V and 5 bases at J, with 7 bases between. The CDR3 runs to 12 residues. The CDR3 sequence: CASSRGTGELFF. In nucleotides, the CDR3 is TGTGCCAGCAGCCGGGGGACCGGGGAGCTGTTTTTT.

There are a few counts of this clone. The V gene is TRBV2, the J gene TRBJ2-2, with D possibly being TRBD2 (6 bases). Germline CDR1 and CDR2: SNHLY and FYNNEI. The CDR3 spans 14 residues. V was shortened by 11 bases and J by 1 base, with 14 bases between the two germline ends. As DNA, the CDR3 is TGTGCCTGCAAGGGACTCTTGAACACCGGGGAGCTGTTTTTT. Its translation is CACKGLLNTGELFF.

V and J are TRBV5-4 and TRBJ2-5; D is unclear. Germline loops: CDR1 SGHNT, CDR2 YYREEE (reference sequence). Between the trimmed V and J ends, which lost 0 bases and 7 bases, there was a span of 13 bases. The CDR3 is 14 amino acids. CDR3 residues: CASSLVASRATQYF. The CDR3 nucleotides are TGTGCCAGCAGCTTGGTGGCGTCGCGCGCGACCCAGTACTTC.

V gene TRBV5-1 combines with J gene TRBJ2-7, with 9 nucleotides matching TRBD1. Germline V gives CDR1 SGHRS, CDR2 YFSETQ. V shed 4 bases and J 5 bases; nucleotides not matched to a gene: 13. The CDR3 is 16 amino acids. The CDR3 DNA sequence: TGCGCCAGCAGCCTAGCAAACAGGGGGCGGCTCAACGAGCAGTACTTC. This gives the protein CASSLANRGRLNEQYF.